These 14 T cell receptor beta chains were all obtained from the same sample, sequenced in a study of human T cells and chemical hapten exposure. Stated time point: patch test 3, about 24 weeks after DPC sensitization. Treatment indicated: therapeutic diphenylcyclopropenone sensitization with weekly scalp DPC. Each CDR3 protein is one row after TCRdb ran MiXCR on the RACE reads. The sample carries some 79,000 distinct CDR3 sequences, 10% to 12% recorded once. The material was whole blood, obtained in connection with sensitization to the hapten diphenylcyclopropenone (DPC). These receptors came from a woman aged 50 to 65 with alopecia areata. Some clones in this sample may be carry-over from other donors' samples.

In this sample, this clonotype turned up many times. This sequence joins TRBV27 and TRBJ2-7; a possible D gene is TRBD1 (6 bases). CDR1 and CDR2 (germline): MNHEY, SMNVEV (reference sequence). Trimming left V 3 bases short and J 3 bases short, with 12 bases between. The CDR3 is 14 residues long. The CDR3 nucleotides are TGTGCCAGCAGTTTCACAGGGTTCGACTACGAGCAGTACTTC. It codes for CASSFTGFDYEQYF.

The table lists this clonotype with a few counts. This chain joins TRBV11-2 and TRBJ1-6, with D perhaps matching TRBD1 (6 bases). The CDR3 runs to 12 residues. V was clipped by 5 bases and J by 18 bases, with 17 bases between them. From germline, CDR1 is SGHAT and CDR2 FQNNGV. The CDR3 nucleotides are TGTGCCAGCAGCCTGGGCGAAGGGGGGGCCCACTTT. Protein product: CASSLGEGGAHF.

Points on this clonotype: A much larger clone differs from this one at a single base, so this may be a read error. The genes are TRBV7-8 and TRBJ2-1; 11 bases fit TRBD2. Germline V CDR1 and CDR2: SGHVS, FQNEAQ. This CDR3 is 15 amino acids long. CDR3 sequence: CTSSLAGGPYNEQFF. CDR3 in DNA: TGTACCAGCAGTTTAGCGGGAGGGCCTTACAATGAGCAGTTCTTC.

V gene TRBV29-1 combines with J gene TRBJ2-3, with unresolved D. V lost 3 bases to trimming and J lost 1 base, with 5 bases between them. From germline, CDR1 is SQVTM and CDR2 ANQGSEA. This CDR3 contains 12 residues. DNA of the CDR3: TGCAGCGTTGACATGGGCACAGATACGCAGTATTTT. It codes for CSVDMGTDTQYF.

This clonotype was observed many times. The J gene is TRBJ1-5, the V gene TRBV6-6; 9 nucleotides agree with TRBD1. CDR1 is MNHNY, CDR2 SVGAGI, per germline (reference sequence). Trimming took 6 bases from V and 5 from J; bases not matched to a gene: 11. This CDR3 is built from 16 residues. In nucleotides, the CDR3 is TGTGCCAGCAGCCGCGGGACAGGGAGGACTTATCAGCCCCAGCATTTT. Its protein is CASSRGTGRTYQPQHF.

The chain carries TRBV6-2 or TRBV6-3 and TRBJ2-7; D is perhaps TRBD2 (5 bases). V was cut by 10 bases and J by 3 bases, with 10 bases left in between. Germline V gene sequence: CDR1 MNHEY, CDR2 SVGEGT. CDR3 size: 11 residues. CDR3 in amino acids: CATRLNYEQYF. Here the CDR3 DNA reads TGTGCCACCCGACTAAACTACGAGCAGTACTTC.

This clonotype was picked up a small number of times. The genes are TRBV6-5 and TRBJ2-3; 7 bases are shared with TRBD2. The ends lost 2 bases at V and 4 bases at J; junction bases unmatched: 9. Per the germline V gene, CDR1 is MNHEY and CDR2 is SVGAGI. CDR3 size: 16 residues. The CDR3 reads CASSYGAGVGPDTQYF. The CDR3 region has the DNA TGTGCCAGCAGTTACGGGGCGGGAGTAGGACCAGATACGCAGTATTTT.

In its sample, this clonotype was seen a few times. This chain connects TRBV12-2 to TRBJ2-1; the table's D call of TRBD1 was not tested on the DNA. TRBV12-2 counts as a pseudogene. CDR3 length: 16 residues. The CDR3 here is CASRFSRGRGYNEQFF. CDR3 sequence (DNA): TGTGCAAGTCGCTTTAGCCGGGGAAGGGGCTACAATGAGCAGTTCTTC.

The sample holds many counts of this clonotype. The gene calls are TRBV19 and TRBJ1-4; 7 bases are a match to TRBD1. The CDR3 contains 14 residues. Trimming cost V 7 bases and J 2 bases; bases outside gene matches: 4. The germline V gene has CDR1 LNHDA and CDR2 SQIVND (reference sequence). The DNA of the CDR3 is TGTGCCAGTACTACAGGGGAGACTAATGAAAAACTGTTTTTT. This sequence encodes CASTTGETNEKLFF.

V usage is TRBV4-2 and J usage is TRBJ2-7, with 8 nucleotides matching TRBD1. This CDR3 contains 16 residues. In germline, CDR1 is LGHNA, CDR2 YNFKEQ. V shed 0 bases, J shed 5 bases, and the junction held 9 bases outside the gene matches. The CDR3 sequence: CASSQEVDRGRHEQYF. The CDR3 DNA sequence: TGTGCCAGCAGCCAAGAAGTAGACAGGGGCCGACACGAGCAGTACTTC.

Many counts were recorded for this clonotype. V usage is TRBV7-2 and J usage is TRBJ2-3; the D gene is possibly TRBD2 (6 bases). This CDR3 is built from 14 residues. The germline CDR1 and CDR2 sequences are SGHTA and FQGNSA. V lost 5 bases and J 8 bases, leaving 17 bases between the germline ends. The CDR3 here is CASSPFPLGSTQYF. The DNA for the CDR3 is TGTGCCAGCAGCCCCTTCCCCCTCGGGAGTACGCAGTATTTT.

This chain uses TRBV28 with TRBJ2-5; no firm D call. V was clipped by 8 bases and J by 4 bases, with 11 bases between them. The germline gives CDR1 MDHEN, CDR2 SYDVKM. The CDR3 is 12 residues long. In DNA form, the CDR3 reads TGTGCCAGCGGGCCCTCATCAGAGACCCAGTACTTC. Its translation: CASGPSSETQYF.

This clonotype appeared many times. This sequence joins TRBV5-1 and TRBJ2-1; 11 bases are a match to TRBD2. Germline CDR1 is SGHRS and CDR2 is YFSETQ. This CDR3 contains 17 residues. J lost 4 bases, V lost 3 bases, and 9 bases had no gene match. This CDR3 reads CASSSRTSGPYYNEQFF. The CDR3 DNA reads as TGCGCCAGCAGCTCACGGACTAGCGGGCCCTATTACAATGAGCAGTTCTTC.

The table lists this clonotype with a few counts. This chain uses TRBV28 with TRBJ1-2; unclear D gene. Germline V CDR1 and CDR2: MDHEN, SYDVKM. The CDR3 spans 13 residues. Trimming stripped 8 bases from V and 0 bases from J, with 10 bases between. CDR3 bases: TGTGCCAGCGGGCTACCCTCTAACTATGGCTACACCTTC. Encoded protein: CASGLPSNYGYTF.